This T cell receptor beta chain was identified during a study of blood T cell repertoires in COVID-19. Original methodology: Estimates of nucleated cell counts were drawn from the amplification of reference gene primers. Repertoires were generated with immunoSEQ multiplex PCR, while TCRdb's copy carries only in-frame clones and drops some. V and J calls and clone size follow that table, whereas D and trimming were derived from the DNA. The data contain some 80,000 clones, 80% to 85% of them singletons. The sequencing sample was made of peripheral blood. The receptor comes from a woman in her 70s with acute or convalescent COVID-19.

This CDR3 reads CASTPGAGFNSPLHF. CDR3 DNA sequence: TGTGCCAGCACTCCTGGGGCAGGGTTTAATTCACCCCTCCACTTT. The chain is built from TRBV6-5 and TRBJ1-6, with D tentatively TRBD1 (5 bases). This CDR3 contains 15 residues. Germline CDR1 is MNHEY and CDR2 is SVGAGI. The V end was cut by 7 bases, the J end by 6 bases, with 16 bases between.